Listed here are 8 T cell receptor beta chains from one sample, sequenced in a study of shared clonotypes between healthy human individuals. Sequencing was performed with immunoSEQ multiplex PCR; in TCRdb, only in-frame clones are kept and a portion is missing. The sample yields 1.5 million to 2.5 million clones, roughly 94% seen once. Naive CD8 populations comprised CD45RO-negative cells positively selected for CCR7, excluding terminally differentiated effector memory CD45RA+ cells. The specimen was naive CD8+ T cells sorted from blood. These receptor sequences come from a young man in good health.

The rearrangement joins TRBV19 to TRBJ2-7; D uncertain. Deletions cut 3 bases from V and 2 bases from J, with 8 bases between. CDR3 length: 13 residues. Germline V lookup: CDR1 LNHDA, CDR2 SQIVND (reference sequence). As DNA, the CDR3 is TGTGCCAGTAGTATGACGGAAACCTACGAGCAGTACTTC. It codes for CASSMTETYEQYF.

This chain connects TRBV11-2 to TRBJ1-1; D uncertain. CDR3 length equals 12 residues. From germline, CDR1 is SGHAT and CDR2 FQNNGV. V lost 1 base, J lost 10 bases, and 10 bases lay in between. This CDR3 is CASSLGRVAAFF. The CDR3 DNA is TGTGCCAGCAGCTTAGGTCGGGTGGCAGCTTTCTTT.

The chain has TRBV5-4 and TRBJ2-5; D might be TRBD2 (6 bases). CDR1 SGHNT and CDR2 YYREEE come from the germline V gene (reference sequence). The CDR3 covers 15 residues. V was cut by 4 bases and J by 2 bases, with 15 bases left in between. The CDR3 DNA follows: TGTGCCAGCAGCCCACCGGGACTGATACAAGAGACCCAGTACTTC. It codes for CASSPPGLIQETQYF.

This chain uses TRBV30 with TRBJ1-2, with D perhaps TRBD1 (6 bases). The CDR3 spans 12 residues. Trimming pared 4 bases from V and 2 bases from J, leaving 8 bases between. Germline values: CDR1 GTSNPN, CDR2 SVGIG (reference sequence). The chain's CDR3 is CAWTGDNYGYTF. The CDR3 DNA follows: TGTGCCTGGACAGGGGACAACTATGGCTACACCTTC.

The chain employs TRBV4-3 and TRBJ1-1, with D perhaps matching TRBD1 (5 bases). The CDR3 spans 17 residues. V lost 0 bases and J 3 bases, leaving 17 bases between the germline ends. The germline V gene has CDR1 LGHNA and CDR2 YSLEER. The CDR3 region has the DNA TGCGCCAGCAGCCAAGATCCTGTTTCGGGGGGGGACACTGAAGCTTTCTTT. It encodes CASSQDPVSGGDTEAFF.

The V call is TRBV7-9, the J call TRBJ2-7; D may be TRBD2 (6 bases). CDR1 SEHNR and CDR2 FQNEAQ come from the germline V gene (reference sequence). CDR3 size: 14 residues. V was trimmed by 7 bases and J by 3 bases, leaving 16 bases between them. CDR3 in amino acids: CASTPDGGLYEQYF. In DNA form, the CDR3 reads TGTGCCAGCACCCCTGATGGGGGACTCTACGAGCAGTACTTC.

This chain uses TRBV4-2 with TRBJ2-7, with 10 bases aligning to TRBD2. Germline loops: CDR1 LGHNA, CDR2 YNFKEQ. The junction had 4 bases not matched to a gene; V was cut back by 1 base and J by 4 bases. This CDR3 is 15 amino acids long. Here the CDR3 reads CASSQGASGSYEQYF. CDR3 coding DNA: TGTGCCAGCAGCCAAGGGGCTAGCGGGAGTTACGAGCAGTACTTC.

The rearrangement uses TRBV28 and TRBJ2-7; 10 bases agree with TRBD2. J gave up 7 bases and V 8 bases, and 11 bases lay outside the gene matches. This CDR3 is 14 amino acids long. Germline V gene sequence: CDR1 MDHEN, CDR2 SYDVKM. CDR3 DNA sequence: TGTGCCAGCGGTAAGCGGGGGGGGCCACGGGAGCAGTACTTC. It translates to CASGKRGGPREQYF.